This TCR beta chain was profiled in a study of shared clonotypes between healthy human individuals. Background on the study: Ranging from 18 to 49 in age, donors were a couple of women and three men. General study findings and limits: Rarefaction curves obtained for sorted subsets showed sequencing incomplete despite large depth.

On this clone: Its antigen is currently unknown.

Sequencing was at deep level. DNA at 200 ng, 25,000 to 35,000 T cell genomes, went into sorted-subset replicate PCRs. Profiling relied on immunoSEQ multiplex PCR, and the TCRdb table lists in-frame clones only, not all of them. The data show about 1.1 million clones, with approximately 78% seen just once and more than 0.5% held by the top ten. Sequencing used memory CD4+ T cells from PBMCs. Sample subset: CD45RA-negative fraction. The receptor comes from a man aged 18 to 29 in good health. Some clones in this sample may be carry-over from other donors' samples.

As DNA, the CDR3 is TGTGCCAGCAGCCTTAGGGGCGGAGGGGTGTACACTGAAGCTTTCTTT. Encoded protein: CASSLRGGGVYTEAFF. The chain links TRBV7-8 to TRBJ1-1; D might be TRBD1 (5 bases). Trimming cost V 5 bases and J 3 bases, with 19 bases left between them. CDR3 size: 16 residues. Germline CDR1 and CDR2: SGHVS and FQNEAQ. The whole variable domain, remainder taken from reference TRBV7-8 and TRBJ1-1, is GAGVSQSPRYKVAKRGQDVALRCDPISGHVSLFWYQQALGQGPEFLTYFQNEAQLDKSGLPSDRFFAERPEGSVSTLKIQRTQQEDSAVYLCASSLRGGGVYTEAFFGQGTRLTVV.